Sequencing of this T cell receptor beta chain was carried out in a study of T cells in Graves' hyperthyroidism and ophthalmopathy. It was 8.5 to 10 ml of fresh peripheral blood that supplied the PBMCs. Germline CDR1 reads SQVTM; CDR2 reads ANQGSEA. V shed 0 bases and J 6 bases; nucleotides not matched to a gene: 5. The CDR3 is 15 residues long. Authors of the study amplified TCR beta CDR3 regions from RNA transcripts. TCR CDR3 underwent first-round RT-PCR with the HTBI primer set. Each CDR3 protein gets one entry after TCRdb re-called the multiplex PCR reads with MiXCR. The sample records under 700,000 distinct CDR3 sequences, 16% being singletons. As for this clonotype: The antigen is undetermined.

Points from the study as a whole: A model of 13 V-J pairs discriminated ophthalmopathy from stable hyperthyroidism. It was a median around 6 months before onset that the model predicted ophthalmopathy.

The sample comprised blood. The receptor was isolated from a woman under 30 with Graves' hyperthyroidism. The J gene is TRBJ2-5, the V gene TRBV29-1, with 12 bases identical to TRBD1. CDR3 bases: TGCAGCGTTGAAGAGGGACAGGGGGCGCGACAGACCCAGTACTTC. This translates into CSVEEGQGARQTQYF.